This T cell receptor (beta chain) was sequenced in a study of CXCR3-negative and CXCR3-positive naive CD8 T cells. Libraries of TRB cDNA were made by 5' RACE and carried UMIs. From the 5' RACE reads, TCRdb lists one entry per CDR3 protein and no DNA. The sample table includes fewer than 90,000 distinct CDR3 sequences. General study findings and limits: The TRB CDR3s that CXCR3-positive naive cells carried were more hydrophobic than those of CXCR3-negative naive cells.

CDR3 size: 16 residues. CDR1 and CDR2 (germline): SGHTA, FQGTGA. Regarding this clonotype: Its matching antigen is unknown.

This receptor was identified in a human donor in good health. Some clones in this sample may be carry-over from other donors' samples. The rearrangement joins TRBV7-3 to TRBJ2-3; the D call of TRBD2 rests on TCRdb alone, since no DNA is present to check it. The material sequenced was naive CXCR3+ CD8+ T cells from blood. Described subset: CD45RO-CCR7+CD27+CD95- naive CD8+ T cells expressing CXCR3 (TNR3+). CDR3 amino acids: CASSLNAGEITDTQYF.